A single sample gave rise to the 5 T cell receptor beta chains below, sequenced in a study of identical twins. TCRdb fed the 5' RACE reads into MiXCR, producing one record per CDR3 protein. Of just under 650,000 distinct CDR3 sequences listed, roughly 7.2% are singletons. The sample also formed part of further work on yellow fever vaccine responses in identical twins.

Sequenced: PBMCs. The receptors were sampled from a woman younger than 30 in good health.

Many counts were recorded for this clonotype. This chain connects TRBV20-1 to TRBJ1-6, with D unclear. Trimming cost V 6 bases and J 9 bases, with 18 bases left between them. Per germline, CDR1 DFQATT and CDR2 SNEGSKA (reference sequence). CDR3 length: 14 residues. The CDR3 DNA reads as TGCAGTGCCTCCGAGGGCTTTGCAAGTTCACCCCTCCACTTT. Translating it yields CSASEGFASSPLHF.

In DNA form, the CDR3 reads TGTGCCAGCAGCCGCGGGGCGGTGGGTTTCTCTGGGGCCAACGTCCTGACTTTC. Its translation: CASSRGAVGFSGANVLTF. The chain couples TRBV4-2 to TRBJ2-6; D is perhaps TRBD2 (6 bases). Germline CDR1 is LGHNA and CDR2 is YNFKEQ. Trimming shortened V by 4 bases and J by 0 bases, and 16 bases separated the two germline ends. There are 18 residues in the CDR3.

This clonotype was seen ten or more times. The J gene is TRBJ2-7, the V gene TRBV28; 10 bases match TRBD1. This CDR3 is built from 18 residues. Germline V gives CDR1 MDHEN, CDR2 SYDVKM. V lost 5 bases, J lost 11 bases, and 24 bases stayed unmatched. The CDR3 bases are TGTGCCAGCAGTCCCGGACAGGGGGGGACTCTTGGAAACCCCGATGAGTACGTC. This gives the protein CASSPGQGGTLGNPDEYV.

The gene calls are TRBV7-9 and TRBJ2-1, with 7 bases matching TRBD2. Losses at the gene ends were 5 bases for V and 4 bases for J; bases not matched to a gene: 8. Looked up from germline, CDR1 is SEHNR and CDR2 is FQNEAQ (reference sequence). This CDR3 region has 15 residues. The CDR3: CASSALADIYNEQFF. The DNA of the CDR3 is TGTGCCAGCAGCGCGCTAGCGGATATTTACAATGAGCAGTTCTTC.

In its sample, this clonotype was seen many times. The chain recombines TRBV5-1 with TRBJ1-2; D unresolved. V dropped 3 bases and J dropped 2 bases, with 17 bases sitting between them. The germline V gene encodes CDR1 SGHRS and CDR2 YFSETQ. CDR3 length equals 16 residues. CDR3 in DNA: TGCGCCAGCAGCTCTAACCCGGACGTAAGAAACTATGGCTACACCTTC. This encodes CASSSNPDVRNYGYTF.